This entry lists 23 T cell receptor beta chains sequenced from one sample in a study of OX40 agonist ivuxolimab in advanced cancers. Only in-frame clones appear in the TCRdb table, and some are missing; sequencing was by immunoSEQ multiplex PCR. The sample lists nearly 60,000 clones; 88% were seen once. This sample comprised CD4+ or CD8+ T cells sorted from blood, obtained in a trial of the OX40 agonist ivuxolimab. The source is an adult with an advanced solid tumor such as melanoma, head and neck, liver or kidney cancer.

This clone came up once. One end of the junction is discordant with germline, which a read error may explain. The chain carries TRBV5-1 and TRBJ2-7, with a tentative D call TRBD1 (5 bases). Germline assignment: CDR1 SGHRS and CDR2 YFSETQ. The CDR3 has 14 residues. This CDR3 is CASSLWGWDYEQYF. DNA for the CDR3: TGTGCCAGCAGCTTGTGGGGCTGGGACTACGAGCAGTACTTC.

This chain links TRBV6-5 with TRBJ1-1; 9 nucleotides align to TRBD1. Germline CDR1 reads MNHEY; CDR2 reads SVGAGI. This CDR3 comprises 15 residues. Unmatched junction bases numbered 7, after V lost 7 bases and J lost 1 base. The CDR3, as DNA: TGTGCCAGCACCAAAACAGGGGGCTCGAACACTGAAGCTTTCTTT. It is translated as CASTKTGGSNTEAFF.

In regard to this clone: This same CDR3 is encoded by further DNA sequences in the sample. This chain links TRBV7-9 with TRBJ2-2, with a tentative D call TRBD1 (7 bases). Germline V gene data show CDR1 as SEHNR and CDR2 as FQNEAQ (reference sequence). The CDR3 contains 17 residues. Trimming stripped 5 bases from V and 4 bases from J, with 20 bases between. The CDR3 protein is CASSHEEGQGGTGELFF. As DNA, the CDR3 is TGTGCCAGCAGCCACGAGGAGGGTCAGGGGGGCACCGGGGAGCTGTTTTTT.

This clone came up a few times. J is TRBJ2-1 and V is TRBV10-3, with TRBD1 identical over 8 bases. The CDR3 covers 19 residues. J gave up 4 bases and V 2 bases, and 16 bases lay outside the gene matches. Germline V lookup: CDR1 ENHRY, CDR2 SYGVKD. In DNA, the CDR3 is TGTGCCATCAGTGAGGGGACAGGCAAGACTTCAGGGGTTTACAATGAGCAGTTCTTC. Translation: CAISEGTGKTSGVYNEQFF.

The chain links TRBV5-1 to TRBJ2-2, with 10 bases aligning to TRBD2. Germline V gene data show CDR1 as SGHRS and CDR2 as YFSETQ. The CDR3 is 13 residues long. Losses at the gene ends were 1 base for V and 14 bases for J; bases not matched to a gene: 5. CDR3 coding DNA: TGCGCCAGCAGCTTGAATCTAGCGGGAGCCCTGTTTTTT. Protein product: CASSLNLAGALFF.

This sequence joins TRBV7-6 and TRBJ2-5; 10 bases line up with TRBD1. The CDR3 loop spans 16 amino acids. The J segment lost 5 bases and the V segment lost 5 bases, leaving 11 bases of the junction unmatched. Germline CDR1 is SGHVS and CDR2 is FNYEAQ. The CDR3 here is CASSQSPGQGSETQYF. Here the CDR3 DNA reads TGTGCCAGCAGCCAAAGTCCGGGACAGGGGAGCGAGACCCAGTACTTC.

V gene TRBV2 combines with J gene TRBJ1-2; 7 nucleotides match TRBD1. Germline assignment: CDR1 SNHLY and CDR2 FYNNEI. V dropped 6 bases and J dropped 5; count of bases not matched to a gene: 9. The CDR3 sequence is 14 residues long. DNA of the CDR3: TGTGCCAGCAGCGGCGGGACAGCTATGTATGGCTACACCTTC. It specifies CASSGGTAMYGYTF.

The CDR3 is CATSPLAGYEQYF. CDR3 DNA: TGTGCCACCTCCCCCCTTGCAGGCTACGAGCAGTACTTC. J is TRBJ2-7 and V is TRBV6-6; D gene ambiguous. Germline V lookup: CDR1 MNHNY, CDR2 SVGAGI (reference sequence). This CDR3 has 13 amino acids. V gave up 10 bases and J gave up 3 bases, with 16 bases separating them.

The rearrangement uses TRBV30 and TRBJ2-1, with 8 bases matching TRBD1. V lost 2 bases and J lost 7; bases outside the gene matches: 13. CDR3 length equals 16 residues. The germline V gene has CDR1 GTSNPN and CDR2 SVGIG (reference sequence). CDR3 DNA sequence: TGTGCCTGGAGTCGCGACAGGGGAATATCTTATAATGAGCAGTTCTTC. It encodes CAWSRDRGISYNEQFF.

The chain uses TRBV12-5 and TRBJ2-1, with D tentatively TRBD1 (6 bases). The CDR3 length is 15 residues. V was cut by 1 base and J by 12 bases, with 19 bases left in between. From germline, CDR1 is LGHNT and CDR2 FRNRAP. Here the CDR3 DNA reads TGTGCTAGTGGTTTGGGCCAGGGGCCCGGAGATGGGCAGTTCTTC. It encodes CASGLGQGPGDGQFF.

The CDR3 DNA reads TGTGCCAGCAGTCCGGAGTCACCTTATAATTCACCCCTCCACTTT. Residues: CASSPESPYNSPLHF. The chain uses TRBV6-5 and TRBJ1-6; D gene uncertain. This CDR3 is 15 amino acids long. Trimming removed 5 bases from V and 4 bases from J, with 12 bases in between. Looked up from germline, CDR1 is MNHEY and CDR2 is SVGAGI.

The chain links TRBV5-1 to TRBJ2-1; 9 bases match TRBD1. Germline assignment: CDR1 SGHRS and CDR2 YFSETQ. This CDR3 is built from 15 residues. The V segment lost 0 bases and the J segment 6 bases; nucleotides outside the gene matches: 4. The CDR3 nucleotides read TGCGCCAGCAGCTTGGGGGACAGGGACACCAATGAGCAGTTCTTC. This translates into CASSLGDRDTNEQFF. The full variable domain, with the rest looked up from reference TRBV5-1 and TRBJ2-1, is KAGVTQTPRYLIKTRGQQVTLSCSPISGHRSVSWYQQTPGQGLQFLFEYFSETQRNKGNFPGRFSGRQFSNSRSEMNVSTLELGDSALYLCASSLGDRDTNEQFFGPGTRLTVL.

V usage is TRBV4-3 and J usage is TRBJ1-3, with D possibly TRBD1 on 6 matching bases. This CDR3 region has 16 residues. Trimming removed 0 bases at V and 6 bases at J, with 15 bases between. CDR1 LGHNA and CDR2 YSLEER come from the germline V gene. CDR3 sequence reads: CASSQDAGQLQNTIYF. The CDR3 coding sequence is TGCGCCAGCAGCCAAGATGCCGGACAGTTACAAAACACCATATATTTT.

This chain uses TRBV9 with TRBJ1-2; D is possibly TRBD1 (6 bases). The CDR3 runs 13 residues. The germline CDR1 and CDR2 sequences are SGDLS and YYNGEE. Trimming removed 3 bases at V and 4 bases at J, with 10 bases between. The CDR3 region has the DNA TGTGCCAGCAGCGGGACAGACGGCTATGGCTACACCTTC. It translates to CASSGTDGYGYTF.

The rearrangement joins TRBV5-6 to TRBJ2-5; 7 bases map to TRBD2. V shed 2 bases, J shed 2 bases, and the junction held 12 bases outside the gene matches. CDR1 is SGHDT and CDR2 is YYEEEE in the germline V gene. CDR3 length: 17 residues. The CDR3 loop reads CASSLGVAGVPQETQYF. As DNA, the CDR3 is TGTGCCAGCAGCTTAGGAGTTGCGGGAGTCCCACAAGAGACCCAGTACTTC.

The chain employs TRBV5-4 and TRBJ2-7, with D perhaps TRBD1 (6 bases). Germline CDR1 and CDR2: SGHNT and YYREEE (reference sequence). V lost 4 bases and J 6 bases, leaving 14 bases between the germline ends. This CDR3 spans 13 amino acids. The CDR3 here is CASSMTRDTEQYF. The CDR3 DNA reads as TGTGCCAGCAGCATGACCCGGGACACCGAGCAGTACTTC.

This chain connects TRBV27 to TRBJ2-7, with 9 bases that match TRBD1. The length of the CDR3 is 15 residues. CDR1 is MNHEY and CDR2 is SMNVEV in the germline V gene (reference sequence). V gave up 2 bases and J gave up 1 base; unmatched junction bases: 3. CDR3 in amino acids: CASSLRGTGSYEQYF. CDR3 bases: TGTGCCAGCAGTTTAAGGGGGACAGGGTCCTACGAGCAGTACTTC.

The rearrangement uses TRBV19 and TRBJ1-2; D might be TRBD1 (6 bases). CDR3 length equals 12 residues. Germline CDR1 and CDR2: LNHDA and SQIVND (reference sequence). Between the trimmed V and J ends, which lost 6 bases and 6 bases, there was a span of 11 bases. The CDR3 nucleotides read TGTGCCAGTAGAATCTACAGGGATGGCTACACCTTC. Its translation: CASRIYRDGYTF.

This clone appeared a few times. This chain connects TRBV7-8 to TRBJ1-5; no firm D call. Germline values: CDR1 SGHVS, CDR2 FQNEAQ. The CDR3 is made up of 12 amino acids. With 3 bases removed from V and 6 bases from J, the gap between germline ends came to 6 bases. The CDR3 DNA sequence: TGTGCCAGCAGCTTCTATAGTCAGCCCCAGCATTTT. It yields the protein CASSFYSQPQHF.

The V and J genes are TRBV7-3 and TRBJ2-1; 8 nucleotides match TRBD2. Trimming cost V 5 bases and J 9 bases; bases outside gene matches: 12. The CDR3 spans 15 residues. Looked up from germline, CDR1 is SGHTA and CDR2 is FQGTGA. CDR3 residues: CASSQGWAGGAEQFF. In DNA, the CDR3 is TGTGCCAGCAGCCAAGGTTGGGCGGGAGGCGCTGAGCAGTTCTTC.

This chain connects TRBV10-3 to TRBJ2-2; no firm D call. Germline lookup yields CDR1 ENHRY and CDR2 SYGVKD. Trimming pared 0 bases from V and 6 bases from J, leaving 8 bases between. The CDR3 loop spans 14 amino acids. The DNA for the CDR3 is TGTGCCATCAGTGAGTCGCCGGGTGCCGGGGAGCTGTTTTTT. This sequence encodes CAISESPGAGELFF.

The chain employs TRBV4-3 and TRBJ1-5, with D unresolved. Trimming stripped 1 base from V and 6 bases from J, with 7 bases between. Per germline, CDR1 LGHNA and CDR2 YSLEER. The CDR3 covers 13 residues. The CDR3 coding sequence is TGCGCCAGCAGCCAAGGGGTCGGTCAGCCCCAGCATTTT. It codes for CASSQGVGQPQHF.

This rearrangement joins TRBV28 to TRBJ2-5, with D perhaps matching TRBD2 (6 bases). The V gene lost 3 bases and the J gene lost 2 bases, with 7 bases spanning the gap. This CDR3 has 13 amino acids. The germline V gene has CDR1 MDHEN and CDR2 SYDVKM. In DNA form, the CDR3 reads TGTGCCAGCAGTTTCGGGGGACAAGAGACCCAGTACTTC. It encodes CASSFGGQETQYF.